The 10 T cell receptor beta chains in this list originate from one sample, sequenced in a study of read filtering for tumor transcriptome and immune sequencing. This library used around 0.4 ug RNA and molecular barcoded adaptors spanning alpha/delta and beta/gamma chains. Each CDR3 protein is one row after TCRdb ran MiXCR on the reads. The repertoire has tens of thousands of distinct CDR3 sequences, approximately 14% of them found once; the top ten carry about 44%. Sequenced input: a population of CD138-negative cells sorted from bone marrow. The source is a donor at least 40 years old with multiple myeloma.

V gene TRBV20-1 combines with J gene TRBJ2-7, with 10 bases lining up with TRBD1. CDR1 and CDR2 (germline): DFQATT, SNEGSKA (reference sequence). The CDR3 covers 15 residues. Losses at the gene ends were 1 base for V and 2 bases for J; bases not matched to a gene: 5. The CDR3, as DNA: TGCAGTGCTAGAGTCAGCGACAGGGGGCCCTACGAGCAGTACTTC. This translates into CSARVSDRGPYEQYF.

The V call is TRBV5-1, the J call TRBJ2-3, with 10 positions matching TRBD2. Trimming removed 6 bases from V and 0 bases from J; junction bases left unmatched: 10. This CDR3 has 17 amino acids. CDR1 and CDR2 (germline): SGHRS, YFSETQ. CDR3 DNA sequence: TGCGCCAGCACGGGAATGCTAGCGGGGGTTAGCACAGATACGCAGTATTTT. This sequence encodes CASTGMLAGVSTDTQYF.

CDR3 sequence reads: CASSFYGNEQFF. The CDR3 DNA is TGTGCCAGCAGCTTTTATGGGAATGAGCAGTTCTTC. The chain has TRBV11-1 and TRBJ2-1, with D uncertain. The CDR3 totals 12 residues. V shed 3 bases and J shed 7 bases, with 7 bases lying between them. CDR1 and CDR2 from the germline V gene are SGHAT and FQDESV (reference sequence).

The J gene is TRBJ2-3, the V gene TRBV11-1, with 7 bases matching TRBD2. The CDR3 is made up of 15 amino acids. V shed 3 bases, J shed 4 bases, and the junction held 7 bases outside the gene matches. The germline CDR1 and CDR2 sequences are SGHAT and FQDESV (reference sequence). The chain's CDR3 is CASSFPRGSPDTQYF. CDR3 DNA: TGTGCCAGCAGCTTTCCCCGCGGGAGCCCAGATACGCAGTATTTT. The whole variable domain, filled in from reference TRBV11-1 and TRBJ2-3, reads EAEVAQSPRYKITEKSQAVAFWCDPISGHATLYWYRQILGQGPELLVQFQDESVVDDSQLPKDRFSAERLKGVDSTLKIQPAELGDSAMYLCASSFPRGSPDTQYFGPGTRLTVL.

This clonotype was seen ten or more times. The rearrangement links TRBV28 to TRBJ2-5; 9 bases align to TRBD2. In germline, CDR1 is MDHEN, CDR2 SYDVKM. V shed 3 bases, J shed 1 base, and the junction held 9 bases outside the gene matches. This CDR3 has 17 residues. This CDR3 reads CASSFLTLAGSQETQYF. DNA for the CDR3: TGTGCCAGCAGTTTCTTGACTCTAGCGGGGTCCCAAGAGACCCAGTACTTC.

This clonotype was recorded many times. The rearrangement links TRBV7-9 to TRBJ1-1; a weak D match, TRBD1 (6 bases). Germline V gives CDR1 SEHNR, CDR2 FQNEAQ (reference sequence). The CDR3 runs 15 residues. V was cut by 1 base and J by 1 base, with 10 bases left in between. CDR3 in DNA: TGTGCCAGCAGCTTAGAACCGACAGGGAACACTGAAGCTTTCTTT. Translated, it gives CASSLEPTGNTEAFF. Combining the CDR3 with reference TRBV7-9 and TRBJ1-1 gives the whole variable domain DTGVSQNPRHKITKRGQNVTFRCDPISEHNRLYWYRQTLGQGPEFLTYFQNEAQLEKSRLLSDRFSAERPKGSFSTLEIQRTEQGDSAMYLCASSLEPTGNTEAFFGQGTRLTVV.

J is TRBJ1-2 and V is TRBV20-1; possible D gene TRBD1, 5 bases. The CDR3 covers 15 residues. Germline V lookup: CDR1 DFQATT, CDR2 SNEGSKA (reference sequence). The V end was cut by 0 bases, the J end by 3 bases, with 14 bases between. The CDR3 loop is CSARDYGAEDYGYTF. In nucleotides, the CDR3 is TGCAGTGCTAGAGATTACGGGGCGGAAGACTATGGCTACACCTTC.

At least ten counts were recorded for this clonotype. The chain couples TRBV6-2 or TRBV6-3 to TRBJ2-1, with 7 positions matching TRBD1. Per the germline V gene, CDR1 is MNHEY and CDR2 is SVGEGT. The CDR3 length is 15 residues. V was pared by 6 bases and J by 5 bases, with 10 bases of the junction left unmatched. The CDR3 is CASSPRGRADNEQFF. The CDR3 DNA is TGTGCCAGCAGCCCGAGGGGGCGGGCGGACAATGAGCAGTTCTTC.

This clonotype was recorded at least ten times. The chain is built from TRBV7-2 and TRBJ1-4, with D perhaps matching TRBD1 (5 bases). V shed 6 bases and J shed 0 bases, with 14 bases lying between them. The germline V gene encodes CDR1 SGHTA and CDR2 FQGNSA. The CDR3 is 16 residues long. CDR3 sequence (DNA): TGTGCCAGCAGTGACCAGACAGCGGCAACTAATGAAAAACTGTTTTTT. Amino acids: CASSDQTAATNEKLFF.

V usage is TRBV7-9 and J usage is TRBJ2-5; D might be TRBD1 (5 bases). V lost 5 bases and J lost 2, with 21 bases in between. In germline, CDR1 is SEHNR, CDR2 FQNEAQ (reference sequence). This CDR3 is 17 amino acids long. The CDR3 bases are TGTGCCAGCAGCCTGTGGCCCCACGACAGTCTTCAAGAGACCCAGTACTTC. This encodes CASSLWPHDSLQETQYF.